The 14 T cell receptor beta chains below come from one sample, sequenced in a study of CD8+ T cells in alopecia areata. Extracted from the samples, RNA was reverse transcribed into cDNA to serve as the sequencing template. The data were produced by immunoSEQ multiplex PCR, yet TCRdb's version contains in-frame clones alone and is incomplete. The data show some 2,000 clones, none appearing only once, with about 51% held by the ten largest. The sample was lesional skin. These receptors all stem from a C3H/HeJ mouse with alopecia areata. The strain's MHC type: H2-k.

This clone was picked up many times. Gene labels here are mouse ones. The sequenced fragment ends 4 residues before the CDR3 boundary, so the rest is inferred from the germline J gene. The V call is TRBV13-3, the J call TRBJ2-4, with TRBD1 matching over 9 bases. Trimming removed 2 bases from V and 1 base from J; junction bases left unmatched: 5. CDR3 length: 16 amino acids. CDR1 and CDR2 (germline): NNHDY, SYVADS. The part of the CDR3 DNA that was read is TGTGCCAGCAGTGAGTGGGACAGGGATGGTCAAAAC. It yields the protein CASSEWDRDGQN. The entire CDR3 protein is CASSEWDRDGQNTLYF.

This clone was detected many times. The genes are named according to mouse. The read comes to an end 4 residues before the CDR3 does, leaving the germline J gene to fill in the end. At the DNA level, this CDR3 is encoded by other sequences in the same sample as well. V usage is TRBV13-3 and J usage is TRBJ1-2, with D possibly being TRBD1 (6 bases). The germline CDR1 and CDR2 sequences are NNHDY and SYVADS. CDR3 length equals 14 residues. CDR3 sequence: CASSDGLGGRDYTF. The CDR3 DNA, read in part, is TGTGCCAGCAGTGATGGCCTGGGGGGGCGC.

The table lists this clone with many counts. The gene names here belong to mouse. The observed sequence ends 4 residues before the CDR3 terminus, with the missing tail filled in from the germline J gene. The rearrangement links TRBV13-2 to TRBJ2-7, with 13 bases lining up with TRBD2. V dropped 3 bases and J dropped 0; count of bases not matched to a gene: 6. The CDR3 has 17 residues. From germline, CDR1 is NNHNN and CDR2 SYGAGS (reference sequence). The covered CDR3 bases are TGTGCCAGCGGTGTCGAGGACTGGGGGGGCGCCTCCTAT. This gives the protein CASGVEDWGGASY. The CDR3, in full, reads CASGVEDWGGASYEQYF.

In this sample, this clone turned up many times. Mouse gene names and germline throughout. The read ends 4 residues early relative to the CDR3; the germline J gene fills the gap. The chain joins TRBV16 to TRBJ1-4; 7 positions match TRBD1. This CDR3 has 16 amino acids. The junction had 6 bases not matched to a gene; V was cut back by 0 bases and J by 5 bases. CDR1 and CDR2 from the germline V gene are SGHSA and FRNQAP. Incomplete CDR3 DNA: TGTGCAAGCAGCTTAGATCTGGCAGGGGGGAACGAA. It translates to CASSLDLAGGNE. The CDR3, in full, reads CASSLDLAGGNERLFF.

In its sample, this clone was seen many times. The germline and genes are mouse ones. The DNA ends 4 residues before the CDR3 does, and the rest of the CDR3 is filled in from the germline J gene. V gene TRBV13-3 combines with J gene TRBJ2-3, with 12 bases identical to TRBD2. This CDR3 has 17 amino acids. V was clipped by 3 bases and J by 0 bases; unmatched bases: 5. Germline V gene sequence: CDR1 NNHDY, CDR2 SYVADS. The CDR3 region is CASSVRDWGASAETLYF. The sequenced CDR3 bases are TGTGCCAGCAGTGTCCGGGACTGGGGGGCTAGTGCAGAA.

This clone was picked up many times. Gene names denote mouse genes. The DNA ends 4 residues before the CDR3 does, and the rest of the CDR3 is filled in from the germline J gene. The genes are TRBV29 and TRBJ2-5; TRBD1 might be the D (6 bases). Trimming removed 7 bases at V and 2 bases at J, with 13 bases between. The CDR3 runs to 14 residues. Germline CDR1 is MSHET and CDR2 is SYDVDS. Here the CDR3 reads CASNIQGGQDTQYF. CDR3 DNA (partial): TGTGCTAGCAACATACAGGGAGGCCAAGAC.

This clone was observed many times. A mismatch at residue 13 separates the TCRdb protein from the translated DNA, so the protein presented here was translated from the DNA. Genes and germline are mouse. The read halts 3 residues ahead of the CDR3 end, with the missing end drawn from the germline J gene. The chain couples TRBV16 to TRBJ1-3, with D unclear. Germline CDR1 SGHSA, CDR2 FRNQAP. Between the trimmed V and J ends, which lost 0 bases and 2 bases, there was a span of 11 bases. The CDR3 sequence is 16 residues long. CDR3 loop: CASSLDGGSTGNTLYF. The covered CDR3 bases are TGTGCAAGCAGCTTAGATGGAGGGTCTACTGGAAATACG.

This clone was seen many times. Gene names denote mouse genes. Read coverage stops 4 residues before the CDR3 terminus; the germline J gene supplies the remainder. V usage is TRBV1 and J usage is TRBJ2-5; D is perhaps TRBD1 (5 bases). In germline, CDR1 is NSQYPW, CDR2 LRSPGD (reference sequence). Trimming shortened V by 5 bases and J by 0 bases, and 9 bases separated the two germline ends. This CDR3 contains 14 residues. The DNA read from the CDR3 is TGCACCTGCAGTCCCAGGGTTAACCAAGAC. Residues: CTCSPRVNQD. The full CDR3 sequence reads CTCSPRVNQDTQYF.

This clone was picked up many times. Gene labels here are mouse ones. The read comes to an end 4 residues before the CDR3 does, leaving the germline J gene to fill in the end. The chain combines TRBV19 with TRBJ2-2, with 7 bases fitting TRBD2. After removal of 2 bases from V and 2 bases from J, the junction contained 0 bases not matched to a gene. CDR3 length: 14 residues. Germline V gene data show CDR1 as FNHDT and CDR2 as SITEND (reference sequence). CDR3 sequence reads: CASSIGGNTGQLYF. The CDR3 DNA, read in part, is TGTGCCAGCAGTATTGGGGGGAACACCGGG.

This clone was detected ten times or more. Here the gene names and germline are mouse. The read finishes 4 residues shy of the CDR3 end, and the germline J gene is used to complete it. The chain links TRBV13-1 to TRBJ2-7, with 8 bases aligning to TRBD2. CDR3 length: 13 residues. CDR1 and CDR2 from the germline V gene are NSHNY and SYGAGN. CDR3 bases read: TGTGCCAGCAGTGACTGGGGGGAGTAT. It is translated as CASSDWGEY. The whole CDR3 reads CASSDWGEYEQYF.

In its sample, this clone was seen many times. The genes and germline here are from mouse. The CDR3 goes on 4 residues after the read ends, and that part is filled in from the germline J gene. The rearrangement links TRBV13-3 to TRBJ2-3, with a tentative D call TRBD1 (6 bases). The V end lost 1 base, the J end lost 1 base, and 10 bases lay between the germline ends. The germline gives CDR1 NNHDY, CDR2 SYVADS. The CDR3 has 15 amino acids. The CDR3 reads CASSDTGWGAETLYF. The part of the CDR3 DNA that was read is TGTGCCAGCAGTGATACAGGGTGGGGTGCAGAA.

Comments on this clone: Gene names and germline refer to mouse. The CDR3 end lies 4 residues beyond the end of the read and is filled in from the germline J gene. The chain joins TRBV4 to TRBJ2-1, with 10 bases matching TRBD1. The CDR3 has 15 amino acids. Per the germline V gene, CDR1 is LGHDT and CDR2 is YNNKQL (reference sequence). V shed 3 bases and J 5 bases; nucleotides not matched to a gene: 4. The CDR3 spells CASSYLGTGDAEQFF. CDR3 DNA (partial): TGTGCCAGCAGCTATCTTGGGACAGGGGATGCT.

This clone was seen many times. Mouse germline and gene names are used. The read ends 4 residues before the CDR3 terminus; that terminus is restored from the germline J gene. The chain links TRBV16 to TRBJ1-4; 7 bases align to TRBD1. The germline CDR1 and CDR2 sequences are SGHSA and FRNQAP. This CDR3 spans 15 amino acids. Unmatched junction bases numbered 2, after V lost 0 bases and J lost 4 bases. The CDR3 bases that were read are TGTGCAAGCAGCTTAGAACCAGGGGGCAACGAA. Its translation: CASSLEPGGNE. The full CDR3 is CASSLEPGGNERLFF. Together with reference TRBV16 and TRBJ1-4, the CDR3 gives the full variable domain: NAGVIQTPRHKVTGKGQEATLWCEPISGHSAVFWYRQTIVQGLEFLTYFRNQAPIDDSGMPKERFSAQMPNQSHSTLKIQSTQPQDSAVYLCASSLEPGGNERLFFGHGTKLSVL.

As for this clone: A read error may produce the germline difference seen at one junction end. The germline and genes are mouse ones. The read halts 4 residues ahead of the CDR3 end, with the missing end drawn from the germline J gene. Within the sample, other DNA sequences also encode this same CDR3. The chain carries TRBV19 and TRBJ2-5; D possibly corresponds to TRBD2 (7 bases). The CDR3 spans 15 residues. The germline gives CDR1 FNHDT, CDR2 SITEND (reference sequence). CDR3 DNA, as far as it was read: TGTGCCAGCAGCATAGGAGGGGGGGTCCGGGAC. Protein: CASSIGGGVRD. The full CDR3 protein is CASSIGGGVRDTQYF.